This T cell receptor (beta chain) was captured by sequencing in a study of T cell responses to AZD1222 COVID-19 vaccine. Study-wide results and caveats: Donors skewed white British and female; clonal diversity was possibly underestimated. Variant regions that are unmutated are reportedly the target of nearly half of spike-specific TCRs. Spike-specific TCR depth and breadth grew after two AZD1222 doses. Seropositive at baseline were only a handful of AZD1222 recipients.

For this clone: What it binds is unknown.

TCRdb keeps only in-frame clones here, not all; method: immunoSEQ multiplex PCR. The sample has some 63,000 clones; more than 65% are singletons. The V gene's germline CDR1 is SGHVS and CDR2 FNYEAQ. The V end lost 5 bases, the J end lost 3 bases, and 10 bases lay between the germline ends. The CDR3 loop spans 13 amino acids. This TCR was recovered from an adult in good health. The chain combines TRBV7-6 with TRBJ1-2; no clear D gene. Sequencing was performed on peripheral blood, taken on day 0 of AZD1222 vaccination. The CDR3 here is CASSPDPYYGYTF. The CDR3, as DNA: TGTGCCAGCAGCCCAGACCCCTACTATGGCTACACCTTC.